This T cell receptor beta chain was captured by sequencing in a study of multiple sclerosis patients with progressive multifocal leukoencephalopathy. General study findings and limits: Clones expanded at PML were already present before and during natalizumab.

Details on this clone: Its antigen remains unidentified.

The assay was run at survey level. Here immunoSEQ multiplex PCR was the method, and the copy in TCRdb shows in-frame clones only, minus some. Of more than 30,000 clones listed, approximately 91% are singletons. The CDR3 sequence is 14 residues long. Germline assignment: CDR1 MNHEY and CDR2 SMNVEV (reference sequence). V was trimmed by 5 bases and J by 4 bases, leaving 15 bases between them. Time point here: before natalizumab initiation. All PML patients were female, and all patients had earlier interferon beta. Sequencing input: PBMCs. The source is a human donor with multiple sclerosis. This chain connects TRBV27 to TRBJ2-7; a weak D match, TRBD1 (6 bases). The CDR3 region is CASSARDTYYEQYF. CDR3 nucleotides: TGTGCCAGCAGTGCCCGGGACACCTATTACGAGCAGTACTTC.